Presented here are 24 T cell receptor beta chains from one specimen sequenced in a study of molecular identifiers for immune sequencing clone quantification. Each CDR3 protein gets one entry after TCRdb re-called the PCR reads with MiXCR. This repertoire shows approximately 550,000 distinct CDR3 sequences, about a fifth found once; its top ten account for 0.84%. Specimen: naive CD8+ T cells from blood, with Jurkat cell RNA spiked in. The subset here: FACS-sorted CD8+CD4-CCR7+CD45RA+ naive T cells. Receptors were obtained from a human donor in good health. Some libraries in this study had Jurkat cell RNA spiked in.

This clonotype appeared many times. The rearrangement uses TRBV7-9 and TRBJ2-5, with TRBD2 identical over 13 bases. J lost 5 bases, V lost 6 bases, and 3 bases had no gene match. The CDR3 consists of 14 residues. From germline, CDR1 is SEHNR and CDR2 FQNEAQ (reference sequence). The DNA of the CDR3 is TGTGCCAGCAGATGGACTAGCGGGAGTGAGACCCAGTACTTC. The encoded protein is CASRWTSGSETQYF.

The V call is TRBV4-1, the J call TRBJ2-7; 7 bases agree with TRBD2. Germline loops: CDR1 MGHRA, CDR2 YSYEKL. The V gene end was trimmed by 4 bases and the J gene end by 2 bases; junction bases not matched to a gene: 8. This CDR3 comprises 15 residues. The CDR3 DNA reads TGCGCCAGCAGCCCCCCGGGGGGAGGGGCCTACGAGCAGTACTTC. Its translation: CASSPPGGGAYEQYF.

This clonotype has a handful of counts. V usage is TRBV27 and J usage is TRBJ2-7; D is ambiguous. Deletions cut 0 bases from V and 3 bases from J, with 15 bases between. The CDR3 extends over 16 amino acids. CDR1 is MNHEY and CDR2 is SMNVEV in the germline V gene (reference sequence). The CDR3 loop is CASSLSIEFAHYEQYF. Written as DNA, the CDR3 is TGTGCCAGCAGTTTATCAATAGAATTTGCGCACTACGAGCAGTACTTC.

In this sample, this clonotype turned up many times. The chain combines TRBV21-1 with TRBJ2-7. TRBV21-1 is a pseudogene locus. The CDR3 consists of 17 residues. CDR3 loop: CASSKALWRSSGGEQYF. The CDR3 DNA follows: TGTGCCAGCAGCAAAGCGCTTTGGAGGAGCAGTGGTGGGGAGCAGTACTTC.

V usage is TRBV5-1 and J usage is TRBJ2-1; no definite D call. From germline, CDR1 is SGHRS and CDR2 YFSETQ. The CDR3 spans 15 residues. V shed 3 bases and J shed 8 bases, with 18 bases lying between them. As DNA, the CDR3 is TGCGCCAGCAGCTGGAACAAAGGTATAATGGATGAGCAGTTCTTC. Translating it yields CASSWNKGIMDEQFF.

The J gene is TRBJ2-5, the V gene TRBV6-5, with 7 nucleotides matching TRBD2. The CDR3 has 14 residues. Losses at the gene ends were 6 bases for V and 3 bases for J; bases not matched to a gene: 7. CDR1 and CDR2 from the germline V gene are MNHEY and SVGAGI. The CDR3 DNA follows: TGTGCCAGCAGACCGGGACTAAGCGAAGAGACCCAGTACTTC. Its protein is CASRPGLSEETQYF.

The rearrangement links TRBV19 to TRBJ2-7, with unresolved D. The CDR3 runs to 13 residues. The V end was cut by 3 bases, the J end by 6 bases, with 12 bases between. Germline V CDR1 and CDR2: LNHDA, SQIVND (reference sequence). The CDR3 sequence is CASSIVESAEQYF. CDR3 nucleotide sequence: TGTGCCAGTAGTATCGTAGAGTCGGCCGAGCAGTACTTC.

In this sample, this clonotype turned up many times. The rearrangement uses TRBV30 and TRBJ2-7; 10 bases agree with TRBD1. The V segment lost 3 bases and the J segment 6 bases; nucleotides outside the gene matches: 8. Germline values: CDR1 GTSNPN, CDR2 SVGIG (reference sequence). CDR3 size: 14 residues. CDR3 nucleotides: TGTGCCTGGAGGGTCTGGGACAGGGGTTCCGAGCAGTACTTC. Residues: CAWRVWDRGSEQYF.

This clonotype was seen repeatedly, ten times or more. CDR3 bases: TGTGCCAGCAGTTTAGATTCGCCTGAAGCTTTCTTT. Residues: CASSLDSPEAFF. V usage is TRBV28 and J usage is TRBJ1-1, with D hard to call. V was trimmed by 2 bases and J by 6 bases, leaving 7 bases between them. The CDR3 covers 12 residues. Germline CDR1 is MDHEN and CDR2 is SYDVKM.

This clonotype was seen at least ten times. The genes are TRBV6-6 and TRBJ2-7; TRBD2 might be the D (6 bases). Trimming stripped 4 bases from V and 4 bases from J, with 11 bases between. From germline, CDR1 is MNHNY and CDR2 SVGAGI (reference sequence). CDR3 length equals 13 residues. The chain's CDR3 is CASSSFGGYEQYF. CDR3 sequence (DNA): TGTGCCAGCAGTTCCTTTGGGGGGTACGAGCAGTACTTC.

This chain joins TRBV4-1 and TRBJ2-2, with 8 nucleotides matching TRBD2. Looked up from germline, CDR1 is MGHRA and CDR2 is YSYEKL. The length of the CDR3 is 16 residues. The V segment lost 1 base and the J segment 6 bases; nucleotides outside the gene matches: 7. Here the CDR3 DNA reads TGCGCCAGCAGCCAAGTTCCGGGGGGGCGGCCCGGGGAGCTGTTTTTT. This translates into CASSQVPGGRPGELFF.

This clonotype was counted ten times or more. The chain employs TRBV30 and TRBJ2-2; D remains ambiguous. The CDR3 covers 12 residues. The germline V gene encodes CDR1 GTSNPN and CDR2 SVGIG (reference sequence). The ends were cut back, 2 bases at V and 3 bases at J, with 4 bases in the middle. The CDR3, as DNA: TGTGCCTGGAGTATTTACACCGGGGAGCTGTTTTTT. Encoded protein: CAWSIYTGELFF.

This clonotype was detected ten times or more. The rearrangement uses TRBV29-1 and TRBJ2-5; the match to TRBD2 covers 13 bases. The CDR3 contains 19 residues. The V gene end was trimmed by 2 bases and the J gene end by 3 bases; junction bases not matched to a gene: 15. CDR1 SQVTM and CDR2 ANQGSEA come from the germline V gene. Here the CDR3 reads CSVEPPGLAGRGLEETQYF. The CDR3 DNA sequence: TGCAGCGTTGAACCTCCGGGACTAGCGGGAAGGGGCCTGGAAGAGACCCAGTACTTC.

This clonotype has a handful of counts. V and J are TRBV28 and TRBJ2-1; 8 bases agree with TRBD1. The CDR3 runs to 14 residues. The germline CDR1 and CDR2 sequences are MDHEN and SYDVKM. Trimming took 5 bases from V and 8 from J; bases not matched to a gene: 8. The CDR3 bases are TGTGCCAGCAGTCTAAGGACAGGGATGGATGAGCAGTTCTTC. Its protein product is CASSLRTGMDEQFF.

This clonotype was detected a few times. The chain links TRBV30 to TRBJ2-1, with D possibly matching TRBD2 (7 bases). Between the trimmed V and J ends, which lost 1 base and 9 bases, there was a span of 16 bases. The CDR3 is 14 amino acids. Looked up from germline, CDR1 is GTSNPN and CDR2 is SVGIG (reference sequence). This CDR3 reads CAWSGGGGGIEQFF. The CDR3 nucleotides read TGTGCCTGGAGTGGAGGGGGGGGCGGGATTGAGCAGTTCTTC. Based on the CDR3 plus reference TRBV30 and TRBJ2-1, the full variable domain is SQTIHQWPATLVQPVGSPLSLECTVEGTSNPNLYWYRQAAGRGLQLLFYSVGIGQISSEVPQNLSASRPQDRQFILSSKKLLLSDSGFYLCAWSGGGGGIEQFFGPGTRLTVL.

The CDR3 reads CAGELAGGDEQFF. The CDR3 DNA follows: TGTGCCGGTGAACTAGCGGGGGGCGATGAGCAGTTCTTC. V gene TRBV3-1 combines with J gene TRBJ2-1, with 12 nucleotides matching TRBD2. V shed 11 bases and J 8 bases; nucleotides not matched to a gene: 7. The germline CDR1 and CDR2 sequences are LGHDT and YNNKEL (reference sequence). The CDR3 has 13 residues.

The sample holds many counts of this clonotype. The genes are TRBV20-1 and TRBJ2-7, with D possibly TRBD1 on 6 matching bases. The CDR3 is made up of 14 amino acids. Germline lookup yields CDR1 DFQATT and CDR2 SNEGSKA (reference sequence). Trimming left V 1 base short and J 3 bases short, with 13 bases between. CDR3 DNA: TGCAGTGCTAGAGGGTACGGACAGAGCTACGAGCAGTACTTC. Protein: CSARGYGQSYEQYF.

The sample holds many counts of this clonotype. The chain joins TRBV13 to TRBJ1-2, with a possible D match to TRBD1 (5 bases). The CDR3 runs to 12 residues. Germline loops: CDR1 PRHDT, CDR2 FYEKMQ (reference sequence). V was shortened by 4 bases and J by 6 bases, with 9 bases between the two germline ends. CDR3 DNA: TGTGCCAGCAGCTACGGGACGGATGGCTACACCTTC. Its protein is CASSYGTDGYTF. Variable domain in full (rest from reference TRBV13 and TRBJ1-2): AAGVIQSPRHLIKEKRETATLKCYPIPRHDTVYWYQQGPGQDPQFLISFYEKMQSDKGSIPDRFSAQQFSDYHSELNMSSLELGDSALYFCASSYGTDGYTFGSGTRLTVV.

At least ten counts were recorded for this clonotype. This chain uses TRBV4-1 with TRBJ2-5, with D hard to call. V was trimmed by 4 bases and J by 5 bases, leaving 8 bases between them. This CDR3 contains 12 residues. Germline values: CDR1 MGHRA, CDR2 YSYEKL. This chain's CDR3 is CASSRSGETQYF. The DNA for the CDR3 is TGCGCCAGCAGCCGTTCCGGGGAGACCCAGTACTTC.

This clonotype was observed many times. Germline is not matched at one junction end, which may reflect a read error. The rearrangement links TRBV20-1 to TRBJ2-7; D not certain. The CDR3 has 14 amino acids. Germline-derived CDR1 and CDR2 are DFQATT and SNEGSKA (reference sequence). The CDR3: CSARETRSSYEQYF. The CDR3 DNA sequence: TGCAGTGCGAGAGAGACAAGGAGCTCCTACGAGCAGTACTTC.

This clonotype was seen a few times. J is TRBJ1-5 and V is TRBV4-1; D remains ambiguous. This CDR3 comprises 14 residues. Germline lookup yields CDR1 MGHRA and CDR2 YSYEKL. Trimming shortened V by 1 base and J by 5 bases, and 9 bases separated the two germline ends. This CDR3 reads CASSQVAEYQPQHF. The CDR3 DNA reads as TGCGCCAGCAGCCAAGTCGCGGAATATCAGCCCCAGCATTTT.

The table lists this clonotype with many counts. V is TRBV27 and J is TRBJ1-4; unclear D gene. Germline V gene lookup returns CDR1 MNHEY and CDR2 SMNVEV (reference sequence). The length of the CDR3 is 13 residues. V dropped 1 base and J dropped 5 bases, with 5 bases sitting between them. CDR3 bases: TGTGCCAGCAGTTTATACCCAAATGAAAAACTGTTTTTT. This translates into CASSLYPNEKLFF. The whole variable domain, filled in from reference TRBV27 and TRBJ1-4, reads EAQVTQNPRYLITVTGKKLTVTCSQNMNHEYMSWYRQDPGLGLRQIYYSMNVEVTDKGDVPEGYKVSRKEKRNFPLILESPSPNQTSLYFCASSLYPNEKLFFGSGTQLSVL.

This clonotype appeared a few times. J is TRBJ1-1 and V is TRBV12-3 or TRBV12-4, with D maybe TRBD1 (6 bases). The CDR3 has 15 residues. V was pared by 7 bases and J by 1 base, with 16 bases between. The CDR3 loop is CASTLGGGGNTEAFF. CDR3 bases: TGTGCCAGCACTCTTGGGGGCGGGGGGAACACTGAAGCTTTCTTT.

The gene calls are TRBV5-4 and TRBJ2-5; TRBD1 might be the D (6 bases). Trimming took off 1 base at V and 1 base at J, with 14 bases between the two ends. CDR1 SGHNT and CDR2 YYREEE come from the germline V gene (reference sequence). CDR3 length equals 16 residues. Here the CDR3 DNA reads TGTGCCAGCAGCTTGACCGGGTCAGGGGTCCAAGAGACCCAGTACTTC. As protein: CASSLTGSGVQETQYF.